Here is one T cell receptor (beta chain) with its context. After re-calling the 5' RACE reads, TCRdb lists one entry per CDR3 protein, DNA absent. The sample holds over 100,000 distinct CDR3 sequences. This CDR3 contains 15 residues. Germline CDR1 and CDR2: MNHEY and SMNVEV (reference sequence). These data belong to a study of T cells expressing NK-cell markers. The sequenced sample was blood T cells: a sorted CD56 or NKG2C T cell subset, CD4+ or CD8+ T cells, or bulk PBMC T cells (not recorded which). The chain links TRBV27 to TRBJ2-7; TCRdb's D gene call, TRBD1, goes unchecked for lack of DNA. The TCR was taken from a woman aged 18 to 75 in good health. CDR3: CASSPLTSAAYEQYF.